The T cell receptor beta chain described here comes from a study of cytomegalovirus exposure and HLA in healthy donors. This CDR3 spans 13 amino acids. The V and J ends lost 5 bases and 7 bases respectively, with 12 bases between them. Germline CDR1 SGHTA, CDR2 FQGNSA. The PCR employed 60 Vbeta primers together with 13 Jbeta primers. Clones were sequenced by immunoSEQ multiplex PCR, and TCRdb holds only the in-frame ones, with some missing. The repertoire holds 200,000 to 250,000 clones, around 80% seen once, with 3.8% in the top ten. This sequence was found in a male donor in good health and CMV-seronegative. This chain uses TRBV7-2 with TRBJ2-1; tentatively, D is TRBD2 (5 bases). The sample consisted of PBMCs. The CDR3 coding sequence is TGTGCCAGCAGCCTCGGACTTAGGAATGAGCAGTTCTTC. This sequence encodes CASSLGLRNEQFF. The variable domain in full, with the rest retrieved from reference TRBV7-2 and TRBJ2-1, is GAGVSQSPSNKVTEKGKDVELRCDPISGHTALYWYRQSLGQGLEFLIYFQGNSAPDKSGLPSDRFSAERTGGSVSTLTIQRTQQEDSAVYLCASSLGLRNEQFFGPGTRLTVL.